Many counts were recorded for the clone carrying this TCR beta chain. Between the trimmed V and J ends, which lost 3 bases and 11 bases, there was a span of 14 bases. Germline V gene lookup returns CDR1 MNHEY and CDR2 SMNVEV (reference sequence). This CDR3 is 14 amino acids long. This sample is drawn from a study of T-cell memory formation after mild COVID-19. Whole-study context: TCR clusters showed largely donor specificity.

TCRdb itself ran the 5' RACE reads through MiXCR, one entry per CDR3 protein. Of some 250,000 distinct CDR3 sequences listed, roughly 17% are singletons. The chain carries TRBV27 and TRBJ1-6, with D tentatively TRBD1 (5 bases). The source material was PBMCs or a T cell subset sorted from them (not recorded which). This receptor was identified in a man between 18 and 35 years old who had mild COVID-19 (a few samples of this study predate the infection). Cell type and time point are not known. The CDR3 loop reads CASSFTPPGTPLHF. CDR3 coding DNA: TGTGCCAGCAGTTTTACCCCCCCAGGGACACCCCTCCACTTT.